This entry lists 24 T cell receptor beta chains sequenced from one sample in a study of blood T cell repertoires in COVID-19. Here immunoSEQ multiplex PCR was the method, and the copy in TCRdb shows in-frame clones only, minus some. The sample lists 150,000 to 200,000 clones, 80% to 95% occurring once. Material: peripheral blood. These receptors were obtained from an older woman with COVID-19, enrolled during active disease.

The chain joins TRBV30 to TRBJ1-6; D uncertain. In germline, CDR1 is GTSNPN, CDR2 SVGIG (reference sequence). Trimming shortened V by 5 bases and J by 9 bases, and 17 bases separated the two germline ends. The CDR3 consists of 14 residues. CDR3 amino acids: CAWDGGAAGSPLHF. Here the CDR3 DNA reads TGTGCCTGGGACGGAGGAGCAGCGGGTTCACCCCTCCACTTT. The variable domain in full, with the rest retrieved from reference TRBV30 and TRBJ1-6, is SQTIHQWPATLVQPVGSPLSLECTVEGTSNPNLYWYRQAAGRGLQLLFYSVGIGQISSEVPQNLSASRPQDRQFILSSKKLLLSDSGFYLCAWDGGAAGSPLHFGNGTRLTVT.

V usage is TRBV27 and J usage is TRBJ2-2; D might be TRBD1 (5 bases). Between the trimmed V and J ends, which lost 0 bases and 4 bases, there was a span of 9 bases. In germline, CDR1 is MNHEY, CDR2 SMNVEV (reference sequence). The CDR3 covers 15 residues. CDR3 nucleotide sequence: TGTGCCAGCAGTTTATCTACAGGTGGCACCGGGGAGCTGTTTTTT. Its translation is CASSLSTGGTGELFF.

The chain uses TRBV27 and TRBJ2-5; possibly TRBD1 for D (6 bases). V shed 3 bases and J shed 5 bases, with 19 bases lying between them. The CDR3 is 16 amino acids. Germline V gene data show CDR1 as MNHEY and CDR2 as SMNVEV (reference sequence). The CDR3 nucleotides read TGTGCCAGCAGTTTGTTGGGGGCTAATCGTGGGGAGACCCAGTACTTC. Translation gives CASSLLGANRGETQYF.

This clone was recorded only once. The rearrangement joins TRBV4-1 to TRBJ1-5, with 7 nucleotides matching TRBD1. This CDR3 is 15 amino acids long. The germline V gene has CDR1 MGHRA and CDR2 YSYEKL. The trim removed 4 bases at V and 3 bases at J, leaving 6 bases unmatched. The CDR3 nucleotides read TGCGCCAGCAGCCCACAGGGGCCGCTCAATCAGCCCCAGCATTTT. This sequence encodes CASSPQGPLNQPQHF.

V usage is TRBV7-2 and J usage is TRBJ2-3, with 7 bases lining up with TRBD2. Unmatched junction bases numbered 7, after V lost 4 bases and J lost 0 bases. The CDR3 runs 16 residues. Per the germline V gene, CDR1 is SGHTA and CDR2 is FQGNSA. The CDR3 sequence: CASSSRRGSSTDTQYF. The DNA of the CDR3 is TGTGCCAGCAGCTCTCGGCGGGGGAGCAGCACAGATACGCAGTATTTT.

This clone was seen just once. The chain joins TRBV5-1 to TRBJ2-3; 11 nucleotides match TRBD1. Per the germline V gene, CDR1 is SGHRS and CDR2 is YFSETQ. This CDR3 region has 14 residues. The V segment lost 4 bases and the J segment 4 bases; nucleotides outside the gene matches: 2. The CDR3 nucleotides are TGCGCCAGCAGCACGGGACAGGGGGCAGATACGCAGTATTTT. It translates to CASSTGQGADTQYF.

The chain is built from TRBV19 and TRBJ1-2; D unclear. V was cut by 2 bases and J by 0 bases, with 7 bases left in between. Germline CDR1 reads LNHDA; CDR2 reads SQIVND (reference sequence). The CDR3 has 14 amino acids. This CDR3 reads CASSISGANYGYTF. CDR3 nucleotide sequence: TGTGCCAGTAGTATATCCGGTGCTAACTATGGCTACACCTTC.

CDR3 nucleotide sequence: TGTGCCAGCAGCTTAGGGGGGTCGGAGACCCAGTACTTC. Protein sequence: CASSLGGSETQYF. The V gene is TRBV7-3, the J gene TRBJ2-5, with a possible D match to TRBD2 (6 bases). The ends were cut back, 2 bases at V and 5 bases at J, with 9 bases in the middle. CDR3 length: 13 amino acids. CDR1 and CDR2 (germline): SGHTA, FQGTGA.

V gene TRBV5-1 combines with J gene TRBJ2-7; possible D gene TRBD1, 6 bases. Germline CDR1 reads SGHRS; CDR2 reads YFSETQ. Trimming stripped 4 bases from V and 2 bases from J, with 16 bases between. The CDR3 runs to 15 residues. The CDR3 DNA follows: TGCGCCAGCAGCCCGGGTGGGACACAAACCTACGAGCAGTACTTC. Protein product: CASSPGGTQTYEQYF.

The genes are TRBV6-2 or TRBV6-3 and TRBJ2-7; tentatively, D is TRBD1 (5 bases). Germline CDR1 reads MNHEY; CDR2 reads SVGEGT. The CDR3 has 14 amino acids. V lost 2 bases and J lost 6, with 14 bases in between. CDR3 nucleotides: TGTGCCAGCAGTTACGCATTGGGGCGAGGCGAGCAGTACTTC. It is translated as CASSYALGRGEQYF.

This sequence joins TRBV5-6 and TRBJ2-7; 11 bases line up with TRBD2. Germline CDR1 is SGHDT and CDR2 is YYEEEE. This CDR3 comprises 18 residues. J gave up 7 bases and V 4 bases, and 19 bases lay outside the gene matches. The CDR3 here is CASSPTLTSGGPMREQYF. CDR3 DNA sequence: TGTGCCAGCAGCCCAACGCTCACTAGCGGGGGCCCGATGAGGGAGCAGTACTTC.

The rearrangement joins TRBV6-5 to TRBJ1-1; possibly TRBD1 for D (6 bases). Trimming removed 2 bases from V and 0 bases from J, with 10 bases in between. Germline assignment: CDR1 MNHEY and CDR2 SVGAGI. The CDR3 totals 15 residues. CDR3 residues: CASSYDGGLNTEAFF. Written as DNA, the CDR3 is TGTGCCAGCAGTTACGATGGGGGCTTGAACACTGAAGCTTTCTTT.

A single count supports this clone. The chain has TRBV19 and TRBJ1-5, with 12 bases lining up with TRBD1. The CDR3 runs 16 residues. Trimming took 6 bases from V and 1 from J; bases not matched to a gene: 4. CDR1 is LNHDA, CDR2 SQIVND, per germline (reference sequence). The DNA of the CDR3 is TGTGCCAGTAGGGGGGGACAGGGGGCGAGCAATCAGCCCCAGCATTTT. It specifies CASRGGQGASNQPQHF.

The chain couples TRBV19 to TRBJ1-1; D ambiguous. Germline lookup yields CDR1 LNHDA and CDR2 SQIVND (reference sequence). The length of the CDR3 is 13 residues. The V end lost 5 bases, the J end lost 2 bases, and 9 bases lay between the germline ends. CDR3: CASSSVTNTEAFF. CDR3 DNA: TGTGCCAGTAGTTCGGTTACTAACACTGAAGCTTTCTTT.

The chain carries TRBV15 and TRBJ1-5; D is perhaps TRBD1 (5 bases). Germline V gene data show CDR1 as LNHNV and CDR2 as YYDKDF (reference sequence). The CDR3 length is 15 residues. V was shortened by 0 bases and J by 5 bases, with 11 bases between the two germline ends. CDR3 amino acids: CATSRDKQVYQPQHF. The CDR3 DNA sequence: TGTGCCACCAGCAGAGATAAACAGGTCTATCAGCCCCAGCATTTT.

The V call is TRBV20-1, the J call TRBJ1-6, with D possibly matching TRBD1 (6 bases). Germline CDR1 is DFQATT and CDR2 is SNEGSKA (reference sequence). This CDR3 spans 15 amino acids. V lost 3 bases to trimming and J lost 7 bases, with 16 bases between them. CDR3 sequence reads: CSASRRGFGNSPLHF. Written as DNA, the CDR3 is TGCAGTGCTAGTCGCAGGGGTTTTGGGAATTCACCCCTCCACTTT.

The CDR3 region has the DNA TGTGCCAGCAGCTTAGAATCCTACGAGCAGTACTTC. Translating it yields CASSLESYEQYF. The V and J genes are TRBV6-2 or TRBV6-3 and TRBJ2-7; unclear D gene. CDR1 and CDR2 (germline): MNHEY, SVGEGT. The V gene lost 6 bases and the J gene lost 1 base, with 7 bases spanning the gap. The CDR3 is 12 amino acids.

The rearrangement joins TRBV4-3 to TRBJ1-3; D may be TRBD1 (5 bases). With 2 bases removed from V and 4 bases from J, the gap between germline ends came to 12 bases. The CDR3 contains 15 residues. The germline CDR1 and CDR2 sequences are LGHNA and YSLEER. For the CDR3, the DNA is TGCGCCAGCAGCCAATTCGGGGGTATCGGAAACACCATATATTTT. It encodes CASSQFGGIGNTIYF.

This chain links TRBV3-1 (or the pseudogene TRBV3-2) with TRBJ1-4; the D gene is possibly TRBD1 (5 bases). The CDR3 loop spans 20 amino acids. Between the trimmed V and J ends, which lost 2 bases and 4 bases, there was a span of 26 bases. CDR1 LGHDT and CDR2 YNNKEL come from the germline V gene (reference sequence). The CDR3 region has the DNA TGTGCCAGCAGCCAAACCGACCCGGGAGGAAAGACAGCAATTAATGAAAAACTGTTTTTT. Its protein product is CASSQTDPGGKTAINEKLFF.

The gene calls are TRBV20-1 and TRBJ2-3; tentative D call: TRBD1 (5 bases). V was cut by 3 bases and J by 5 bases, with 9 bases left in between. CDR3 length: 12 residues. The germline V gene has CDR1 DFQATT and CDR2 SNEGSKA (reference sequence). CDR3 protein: CSASSDRDTQYF. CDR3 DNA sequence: TGCAGTGCTAGTAGTGACAGAGATACGCAGTATTTT.

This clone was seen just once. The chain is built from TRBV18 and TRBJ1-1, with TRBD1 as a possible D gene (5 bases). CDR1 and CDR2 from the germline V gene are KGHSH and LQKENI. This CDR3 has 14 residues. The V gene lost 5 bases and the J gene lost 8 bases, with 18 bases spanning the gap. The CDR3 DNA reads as TGTGCCAGCTCAATTTCGACAGCCCCTAACGAAGCTTTCTTT. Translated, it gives CASSISTAPNEAFF.

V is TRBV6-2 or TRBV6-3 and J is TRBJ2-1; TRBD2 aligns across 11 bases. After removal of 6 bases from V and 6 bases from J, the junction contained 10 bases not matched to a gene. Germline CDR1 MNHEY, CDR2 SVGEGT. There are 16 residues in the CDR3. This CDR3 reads CASSPSLGLAVNEQFF. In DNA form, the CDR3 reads TGTGCCAGCAGCCCTTCCCTGGGACTAGCGGTCAATGAGCAGTTCTTC.

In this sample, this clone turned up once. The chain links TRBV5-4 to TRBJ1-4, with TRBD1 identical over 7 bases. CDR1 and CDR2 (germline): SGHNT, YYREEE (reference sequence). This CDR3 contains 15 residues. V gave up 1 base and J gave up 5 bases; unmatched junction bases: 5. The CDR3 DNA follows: TGTGCCAGCAGCTTGTCAGGGGGACCGAATGAAAAACTGTTTTTT. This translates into CASSLSGGPNEKLFF.

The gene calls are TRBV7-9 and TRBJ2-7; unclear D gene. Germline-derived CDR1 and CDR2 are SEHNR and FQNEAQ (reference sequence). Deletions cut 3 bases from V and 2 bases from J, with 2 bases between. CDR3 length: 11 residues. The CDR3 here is CASSFTYEQYF. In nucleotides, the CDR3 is TGTGCCAGCAGCTTTACCTACGAGCAGTACTTC.